The rows below give T cell receptor beta chains drawn from one sample of a study of long-term antiretroviral therapy in people with HIV. Clones were sequenced by immunoSEQ multiplex PCR, and TCRdb holds only the in-frame ones, with some missing. The repertoire includes 25,000 to 35,000 clones, roughly nine tenths of them detected once, and roughly 7% sits in the top ten. Sequencing used unsorted PBMCs, obtained roughly 5 years before starting antiretroviral therapy. These receptor sequences come from a man aged 45-60 years with HIV. Each CDR3 is given without its conserved first and last residue. A D gene is named only where the DNA matches it firmly.

-,TRBV30,AWGGVITDTQY
TRBD2,TRBV30,AWTRLAGSQETQY
TRBD2,TRBV30,AWSDGGASDTQY
TRBD1,TRBV6-6,ASDRGPNEKLF
-,TRBV5-1,ASGIRSRQETQY
-,TRBV10-2,ASSDDGQLYEQY
TRBD1,TRBV5-5,ASSLVWDRAAYEQY
TRBD1,TRBV16,ASSHGTGRIYEQY
TRBD2,TRBV7-2,ASSTPGLAADPLTDTQY
TRBD2,TRBV5-1,ASSVLAGGTDTQY
TRBD2,TRBV19,ASSTVSWGTSGSLYNEQF
-,TRBV29-1,SVDAWLTEAF
TRBD1,TRBV5-1,ASSLATGTGGGDEQF
-,TRBV29-1,SVEGNGVSYNEQF
-,TRBV2,ASILLVLGETQY
TRBD1,TRBV11-1,ASSLDRGAGANVLT
-,TRBV7-2,ASSLVGGSQPQH
TRBD1,TRBV9,ASSEGDRGALAKNIQY
-,TRBV5-6,ASSQPKWEPRRLEQY
TRBD1,TRBV27,ASSPGTGATGELF
-,TRBV4-1,ASSQDPAGSADTQY
-,TRBV7-9,ASSYINQDTEAF
-,TRBV19,ASSIPGVYNEQF
-,TRBV5-1,ASSLSVQGSPSGANVLT
-,TRBV27,ASRHFLGRGLQETQY
TRBD2,TRBV7-2,ASSPTSGRALTGELF
-,TRBV6-7,ASLDDGHRASEKLF
-,TRBV7-9,ASSLARVAGELF
-,TRBV4-2,ASSQDFGGYGYT
-,TRBV18,ASSDLQSTDTQY
-,TRBV5-1,ASSLSQGEGNTEAF
-,TRBV5-1,ASSLAAQETQY
-,TRBV19,ASSIADSIGPDTQY
TRBD2,TRBV7-6,ASSSLGLAYNEQF
-,TRBV7-8,ASSLVLVAGEQY
TRBD1,TRBV11-3,ASSTTGGPNNEQF
-,TRBV4-3,ASSQDFTSDQPQH
-,TRBV9,ASSAVGGGYGYT
-,TRBV7-2,ASRRTAQETQY
TRBD1,TRBV30,AWEGQAGYTEAF
-,TRBV2,APGREGVYNEQF
-,TRBV5-4,ASSFRGNEQF
TRBD1,TRBV7-2,ASSLEGTGGAFAYEQY